This TCR beta chain comes out of a study of beta chain features in type 1 diabetes. This CDR3 is 19 amino acids long. V trimming: 1 base; J trimming: 3 bases; junction bases outside the gene matches: 12. Germline CDR1 SGHTA, CDR2 FQGNSA. Only a few counts were recorded for this clone. Its antigen is not identified. Reverse transcription of all isolated RNA meant that expressed TCRB transcripts were sequenced. The repertoire was sequenced with immunoSEQ multiplex PCR; TCRdb's copy has only in-frame clones and lacks some. The table records hundreds of thousands of clones, roughly 13% of them present only once. Findings and limits, study-wide: Across all four CD4+ subsets, people with type 1 diabetes showed modestly shorter TCRB CDR3s.

This chain uses TRBV7-2 with TRBJ2-2, with 9 bases matching TRBD1. The TCR sequence derives from a man between 18 and 35 years old with type 1 diabetes. What was sequenced was naive CD4+ T cells from blood. The CDR3 loop reads CASSLVYGIRDRDTGELFF. The CDR3 bases are TGTGCCAGCAGCTTAGTATATGGCATCCGGGACAGGGACACCGGGGAGCTGTTTTTT.